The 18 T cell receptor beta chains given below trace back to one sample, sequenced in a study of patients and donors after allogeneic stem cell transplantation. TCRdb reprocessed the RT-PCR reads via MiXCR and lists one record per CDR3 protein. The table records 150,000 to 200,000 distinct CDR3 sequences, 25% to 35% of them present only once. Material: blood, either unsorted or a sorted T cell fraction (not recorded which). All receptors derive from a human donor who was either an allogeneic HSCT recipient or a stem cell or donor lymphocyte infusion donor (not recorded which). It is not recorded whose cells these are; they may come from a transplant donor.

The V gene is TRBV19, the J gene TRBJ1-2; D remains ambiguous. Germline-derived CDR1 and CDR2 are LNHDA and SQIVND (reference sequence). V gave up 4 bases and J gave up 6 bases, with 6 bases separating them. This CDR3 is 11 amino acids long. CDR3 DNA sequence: TGTGCCAGTAGTAGCTGGCATGGCTACACCTTC. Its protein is CASSSWHGYTF.

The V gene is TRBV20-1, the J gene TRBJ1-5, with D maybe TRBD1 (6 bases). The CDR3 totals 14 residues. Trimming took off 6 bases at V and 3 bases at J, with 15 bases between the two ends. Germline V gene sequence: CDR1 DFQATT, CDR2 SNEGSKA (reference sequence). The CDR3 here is CSAGGEGFNQPQHF. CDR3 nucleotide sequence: TGCAGTGCAGGGGGGGAGGGATTCAATCAGCCCCAGCATTTT.

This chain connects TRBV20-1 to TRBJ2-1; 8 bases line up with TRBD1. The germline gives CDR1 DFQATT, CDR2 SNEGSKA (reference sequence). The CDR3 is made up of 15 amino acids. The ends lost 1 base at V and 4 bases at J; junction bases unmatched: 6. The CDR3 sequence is CSARVPGTGYNEQFF. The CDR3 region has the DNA TGCAGTGCTAGAGTACCCGGGACAGGATACAATGAGCAGTTCTTC.

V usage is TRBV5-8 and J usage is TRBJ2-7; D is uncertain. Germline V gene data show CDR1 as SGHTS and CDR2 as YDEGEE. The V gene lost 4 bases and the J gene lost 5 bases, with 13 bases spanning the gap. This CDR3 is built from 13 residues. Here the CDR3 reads CASSAIVRDEQYF. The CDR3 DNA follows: TGTGCCAGCAGCGCAATAGTTCGGGACGAGCAGTACTTC.

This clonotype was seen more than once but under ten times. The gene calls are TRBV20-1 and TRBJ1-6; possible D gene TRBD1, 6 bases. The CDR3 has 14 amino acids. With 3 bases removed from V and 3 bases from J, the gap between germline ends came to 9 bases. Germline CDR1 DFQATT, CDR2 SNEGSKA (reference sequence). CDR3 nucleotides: TGCAGTGCTAGGGACAGATACTATAATTCACCCCTCCACTTT. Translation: CSARDRYYNSPLHF.

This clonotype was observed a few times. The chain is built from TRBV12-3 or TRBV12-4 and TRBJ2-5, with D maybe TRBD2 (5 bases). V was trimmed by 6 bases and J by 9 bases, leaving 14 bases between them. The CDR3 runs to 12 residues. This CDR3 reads CASSIPGLSQYF. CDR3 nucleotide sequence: TGTGCCAGCAGCATTCCCGGACTTTCCCAGTACTTC.

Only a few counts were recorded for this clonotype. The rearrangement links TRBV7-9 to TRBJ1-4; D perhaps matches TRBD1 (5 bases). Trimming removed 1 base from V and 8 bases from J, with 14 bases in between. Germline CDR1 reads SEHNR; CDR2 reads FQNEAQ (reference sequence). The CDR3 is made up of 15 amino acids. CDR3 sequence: CASSLGRESNEKLFF. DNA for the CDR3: TGTGCCAGCAGCTTAGGCAGGGAGTCGAACGAAAAACTGTTTTTT.

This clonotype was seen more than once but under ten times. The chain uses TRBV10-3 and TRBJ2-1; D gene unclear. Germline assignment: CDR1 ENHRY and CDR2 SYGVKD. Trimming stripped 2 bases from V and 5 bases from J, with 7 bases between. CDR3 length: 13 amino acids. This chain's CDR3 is CAISEHRDNEQFF. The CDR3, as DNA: TGTGCCATCAGTGAGCACCGGGACAATGAGCAGTTCTTC.

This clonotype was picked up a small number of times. The CDR3 coding sequence is TGTGCCAGCAGCCAAGATACGGGCTCCTACAATGAGCAGTTCTTC. Translated: CASSQDTGSYNEQFF. The V and J genes are TRBV3-1 and TRBJ2-1; unclear D gene. The CDR3 spans 15 residues. The germline gives CDR1 LGHDT, CDR2 YNNKEL (reference sequence). The V end was cut by 0 bases, the J end by 0 bases, with 6 bases between.

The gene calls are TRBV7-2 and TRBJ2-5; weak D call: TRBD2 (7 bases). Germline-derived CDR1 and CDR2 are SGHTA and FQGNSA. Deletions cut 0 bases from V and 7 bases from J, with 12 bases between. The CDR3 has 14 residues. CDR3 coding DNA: TGTGCCAGCAGCTTAGCCCGGGGGGCCGGGACCCAGTACTTC. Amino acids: CASSLARGAGTQYF.

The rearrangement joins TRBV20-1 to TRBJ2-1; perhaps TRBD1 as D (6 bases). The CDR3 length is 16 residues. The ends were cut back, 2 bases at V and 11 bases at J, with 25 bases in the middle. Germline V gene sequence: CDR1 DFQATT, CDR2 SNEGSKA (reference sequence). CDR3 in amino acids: CSARRSRGPATGKQFF. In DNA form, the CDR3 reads TGCAGTGCTAGACGCAGCCGCGGGCCGGCCACAGGGAAGCAGTTCTTC.

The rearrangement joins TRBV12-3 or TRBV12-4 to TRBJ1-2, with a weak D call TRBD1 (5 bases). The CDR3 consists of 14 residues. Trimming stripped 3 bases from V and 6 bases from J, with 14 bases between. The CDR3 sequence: CASSFGGGYNGYTF. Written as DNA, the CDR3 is TGTGCCAGCAGTTTTGGGGGGGGATACAATGGCTACACCTTC.

The CDR3 DNA reads TGTGCCAGCAGTTACTCTAGCAAGCAGGGGCTTAATTCACCCCTCCACTTT. It specifies CASSYSSKQGLNSPLHF. The V and J genes are TRBV6-5 and TRBJ1-6; D perhaps matches TRBD1 (6 bases). V gave up 0 bases and J gave up 6 bases, with 15 bases separating them. This CDR3 has 17 amino acids. Per the germline V gene, CDR1 is MNHEY and CDR2 is SVGAGI.

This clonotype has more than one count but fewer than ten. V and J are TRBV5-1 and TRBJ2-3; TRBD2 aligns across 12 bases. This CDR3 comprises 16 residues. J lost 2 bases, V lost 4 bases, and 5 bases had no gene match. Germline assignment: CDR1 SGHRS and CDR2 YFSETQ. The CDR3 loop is CASSTGLAGITDTQYF. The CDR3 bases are TGCGCCAGCAGCACGGGACTAGCGGGTATCACAGATACGCAGTATTTT. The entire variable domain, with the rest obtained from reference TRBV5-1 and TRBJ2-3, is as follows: KAGVTQTPRYLIKTRGQQVTLSCSPISGHRSVSWYQQTPGQGLQFLFEYFSETQRNKGNFPGRFSGRQFSNSRSEMNVSTLELGDSALYLCASSTGLAGITDTQYFGPGTRLTVL.

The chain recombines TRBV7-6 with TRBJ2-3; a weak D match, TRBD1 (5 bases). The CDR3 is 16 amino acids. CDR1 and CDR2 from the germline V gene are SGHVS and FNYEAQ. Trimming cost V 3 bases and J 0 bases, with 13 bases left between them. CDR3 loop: CASSFSTEPSTDTQYF. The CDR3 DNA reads TGTGCCAGCAGCTTTTCGACAGAACCTAGCACAGATACGCAGTATTTT.

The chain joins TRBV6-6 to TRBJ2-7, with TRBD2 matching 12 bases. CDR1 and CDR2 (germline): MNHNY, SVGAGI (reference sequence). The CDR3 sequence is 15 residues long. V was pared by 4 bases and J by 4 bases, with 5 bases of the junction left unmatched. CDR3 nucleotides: TGTGCCAGCAGTTGGGGCCTAGCGGGAGGGTACGAGCAGTACTTC. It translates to CASSWGLAGGYEQYF.

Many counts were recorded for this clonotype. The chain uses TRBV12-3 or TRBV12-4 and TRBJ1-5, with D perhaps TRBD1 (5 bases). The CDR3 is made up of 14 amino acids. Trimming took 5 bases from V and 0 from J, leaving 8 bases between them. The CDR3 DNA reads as TGTGCCAGCAGTCGGGGGGTTAGCAATCAGCCCCAGCATTTT. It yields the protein CASSRGVSNQPQHF.

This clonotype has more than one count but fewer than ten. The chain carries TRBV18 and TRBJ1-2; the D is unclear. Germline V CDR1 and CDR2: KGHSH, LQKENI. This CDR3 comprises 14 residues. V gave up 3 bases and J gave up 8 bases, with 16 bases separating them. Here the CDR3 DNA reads TGTGCCAGCTCACCCAGAAATGGGAAAAGCGGCTACACCTTC. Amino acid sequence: CASSPRNGKSGYTF.